This TCR beta chain was observed in a study of resident and recirculating memory T cells in vitiligo. Overall study: Epidermis came from shave biopsies of lesional and nonlesional sites, plus PBMCs. General study points: Non-conserved TCRs across sites and patients suggested distinct clones per lesion.

The V and J ends lost 2 bases and 6 bases respectively, with 14 bases between them. The CDR3 has 15 amino acids. Germline loops: CDR1 MDHEN, CDR2 SYDVKM. TCRdb keeps only in-frame clones here, not all; method: immunoSEQ multiplex PCR. The repertoire has 60,000 to 80,000 clones, approximately 90% of them found once; the top ten carry about 4.9%. As concerns this clone: What it binds is not known.

Stable patients also lacked confetti depigmentation, a sign of active vitiligo. Anyone treated within the previous three months was excluded. Specimen: blood. The chain joins TRBV28 to TRBJ1-3; possibly TRBD1 for D (6 bases). The TCR comes from a male donor with vitiligo. Here the CDR3 reads CASSLLTGIKNTIYF. The DNA of the CDR3 is TGTGCCAGCAGTTTACTAACAGGGATAAAAAACACCATATATTTT.